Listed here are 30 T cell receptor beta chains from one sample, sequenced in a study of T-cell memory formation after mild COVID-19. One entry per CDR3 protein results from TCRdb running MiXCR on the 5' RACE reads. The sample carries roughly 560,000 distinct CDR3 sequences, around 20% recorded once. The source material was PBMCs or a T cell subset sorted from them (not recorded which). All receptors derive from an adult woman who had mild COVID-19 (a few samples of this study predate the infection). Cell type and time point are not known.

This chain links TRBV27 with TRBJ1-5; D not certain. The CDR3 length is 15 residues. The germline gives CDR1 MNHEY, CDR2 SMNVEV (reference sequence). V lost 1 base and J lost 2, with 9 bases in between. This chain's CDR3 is CASSLFNRGNQPQHF. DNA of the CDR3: TGTGCCAGCAGTTTATTCAATAGGGGCAATCAGCCCCAGCATTTT.

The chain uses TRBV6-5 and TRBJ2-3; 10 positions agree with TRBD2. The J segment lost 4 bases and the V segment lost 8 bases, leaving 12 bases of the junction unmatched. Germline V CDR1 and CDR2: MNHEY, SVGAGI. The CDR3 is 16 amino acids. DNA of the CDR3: TGTGCCAGCTCACACCAAGCGGGGGGGCTGGCAGATACGCAGTATTTT. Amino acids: CASSHQAGGLADTQYF.

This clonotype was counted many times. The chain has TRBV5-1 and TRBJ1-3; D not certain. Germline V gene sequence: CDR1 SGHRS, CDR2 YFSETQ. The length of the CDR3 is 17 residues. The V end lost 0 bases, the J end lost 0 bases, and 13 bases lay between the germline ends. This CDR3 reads CASSLAPLQDSGNTIYF. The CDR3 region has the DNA TGCGCCAGCAGCTTGGCCCCCTTGCAGGACTCTGGAAACACCATATATTTT.

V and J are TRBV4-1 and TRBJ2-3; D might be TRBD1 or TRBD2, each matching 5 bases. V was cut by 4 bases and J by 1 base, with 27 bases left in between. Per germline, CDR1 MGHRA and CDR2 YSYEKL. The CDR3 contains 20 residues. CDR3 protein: CASSPIKGTVTASRTDTQYF. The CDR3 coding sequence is TGCGCCAGCAGCCCCATTAAAGGGACCGTGACAGCGTCTCGCACAGATACGCAGTATTTT.

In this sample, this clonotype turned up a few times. CDR3 in DNA: TGTGCCAGCAGTCGCCGGGACTTTAGGGTCTACGAGCAGTACTTC. It specifies CASSRRDFRVYEQYF. The chain joins TRBV6-5 to TRBJ2-7; perhaps TRBD2 as D (6 bases). CDR1 is MNHEY and CDR2 is SVGAGI in the germline V gene. The CDR3 contains 15 residues. V was trimmed by 5 bases and J by 3 bases, leaving 17 bases between them.

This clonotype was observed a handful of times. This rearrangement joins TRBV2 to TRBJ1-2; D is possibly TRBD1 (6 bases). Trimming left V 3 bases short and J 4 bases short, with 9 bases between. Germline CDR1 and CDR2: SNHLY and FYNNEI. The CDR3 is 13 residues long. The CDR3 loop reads CASSDRGAYGYTF. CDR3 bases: TGTGCCAGCAGTGACAGGGGTGCCTATGGCTACACCTTC.

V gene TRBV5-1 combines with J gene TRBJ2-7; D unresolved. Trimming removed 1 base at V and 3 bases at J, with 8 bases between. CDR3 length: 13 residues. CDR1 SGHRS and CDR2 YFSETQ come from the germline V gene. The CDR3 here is CASSLPDHYEQYF. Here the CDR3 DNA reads TGCGCCAGCAGCTTGCCAGATCACTACGAGCAGTACTTC.

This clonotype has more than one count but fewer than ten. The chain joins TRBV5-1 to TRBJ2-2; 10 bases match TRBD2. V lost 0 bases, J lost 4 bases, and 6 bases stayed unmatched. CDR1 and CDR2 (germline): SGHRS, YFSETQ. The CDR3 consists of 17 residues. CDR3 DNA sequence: TGCGCCAGCAGCTTGGGAGGACTAGCGGAAATCACCGGGGAGCTGTTTTTT. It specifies CASSLGGLAEITGELFF.

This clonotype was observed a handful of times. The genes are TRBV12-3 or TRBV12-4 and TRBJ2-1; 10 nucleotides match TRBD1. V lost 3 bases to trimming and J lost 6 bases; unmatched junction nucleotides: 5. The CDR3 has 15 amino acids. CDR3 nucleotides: TGTGCCAGCAGTTTGAGACAGGGGGCGAGCAATGAGCAGTTCTTC. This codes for CASSLRQGASNEQFF.

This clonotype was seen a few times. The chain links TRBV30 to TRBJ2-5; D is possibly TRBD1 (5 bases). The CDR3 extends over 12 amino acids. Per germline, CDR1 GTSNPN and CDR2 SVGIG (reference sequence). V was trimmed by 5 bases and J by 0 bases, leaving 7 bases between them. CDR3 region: CAWAGYQETQYF. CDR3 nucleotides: TGTGCCTGGGCAGGGTACCAAGAGACCCAGTACTTC.

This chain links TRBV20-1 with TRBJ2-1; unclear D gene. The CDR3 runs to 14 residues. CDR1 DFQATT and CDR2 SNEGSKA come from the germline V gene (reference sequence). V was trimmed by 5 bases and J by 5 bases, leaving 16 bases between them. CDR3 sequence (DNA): TGCAGTGCTGTTGCAAGCAACCAACACAATGAGCAGTTCTTC. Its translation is CSAVASNQHNEQFF.

CDR3 sequence: CASSERMAGDSYNEQFF. The CDR3 DNA is TGTGCCAGCAGTGAAAGAATGGCGGGAGACTCCTACAATGAGCAGTTCTTC. The rearrangement links TRBV2 to TRBJ2-1; 7 bases match TRBD2. Germline trimming cut 2 bases from V and 0 bases from J; bases unmatched to any gene: 7. Germline CDR1 SNHLY, CDR2 FYNNEI. The CDR3 runs 17 residues.

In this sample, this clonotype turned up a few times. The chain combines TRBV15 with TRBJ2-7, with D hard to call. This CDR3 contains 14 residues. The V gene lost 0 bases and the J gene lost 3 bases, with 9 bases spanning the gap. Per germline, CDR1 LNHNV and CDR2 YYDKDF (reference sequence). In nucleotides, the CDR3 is TGTGCCACCAGCAGAGATCTCAGCATCTACGAGCAGTACTTC. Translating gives CATSRDLSIYEQYF.

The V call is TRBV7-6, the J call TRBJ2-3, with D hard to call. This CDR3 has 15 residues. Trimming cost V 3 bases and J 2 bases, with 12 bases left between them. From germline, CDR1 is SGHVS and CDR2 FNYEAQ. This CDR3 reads CASSFGRGATDTQYF. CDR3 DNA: TGTGCCAGCAGCTTCGGCAGAGGAGCCACAGATACGCAGTATTTT.

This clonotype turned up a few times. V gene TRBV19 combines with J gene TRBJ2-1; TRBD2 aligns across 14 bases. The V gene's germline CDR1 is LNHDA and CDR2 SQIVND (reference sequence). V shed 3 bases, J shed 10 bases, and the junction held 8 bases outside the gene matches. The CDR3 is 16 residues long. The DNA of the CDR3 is TGTGCCAGTAGTATGGGGGGACTAGCGGGAGCCGGCGAGCAGTTCTTC. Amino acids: CASSMGGLAGAGEQFF.

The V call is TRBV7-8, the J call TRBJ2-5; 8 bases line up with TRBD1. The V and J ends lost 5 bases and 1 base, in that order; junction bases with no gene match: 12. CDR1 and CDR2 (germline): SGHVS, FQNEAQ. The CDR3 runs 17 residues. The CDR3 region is CASSPRTGFSLQETQYF. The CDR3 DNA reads TGTGCCAGCAGCCCGAGGACAGGGTTTTCCCTCCAAGAGACCCAGTACTTC.

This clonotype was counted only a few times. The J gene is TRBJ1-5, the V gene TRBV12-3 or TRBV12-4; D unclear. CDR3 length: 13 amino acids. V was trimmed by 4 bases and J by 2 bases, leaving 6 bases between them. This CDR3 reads CASSSVRNQPQHF. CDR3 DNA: TGTGCCAGCAGTTCGGTCCGCAATCAGCCCCAGCATTTT.

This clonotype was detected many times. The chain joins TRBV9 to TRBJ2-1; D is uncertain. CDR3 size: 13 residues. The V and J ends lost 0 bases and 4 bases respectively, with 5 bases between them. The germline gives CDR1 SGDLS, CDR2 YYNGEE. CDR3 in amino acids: CASSVADYNEQFF. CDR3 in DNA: TGTGCCAGCAGCGTAGCTGATTACAATGAGCAGTTCTTC.

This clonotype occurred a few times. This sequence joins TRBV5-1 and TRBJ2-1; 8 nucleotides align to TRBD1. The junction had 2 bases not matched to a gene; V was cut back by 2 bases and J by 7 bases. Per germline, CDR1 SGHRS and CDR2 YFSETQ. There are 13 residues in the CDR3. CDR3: CASSFQGANEQFF. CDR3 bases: TGCGCCAGCAGCTTCCAGGGGGCGAATGAGCAGTTCTTC.

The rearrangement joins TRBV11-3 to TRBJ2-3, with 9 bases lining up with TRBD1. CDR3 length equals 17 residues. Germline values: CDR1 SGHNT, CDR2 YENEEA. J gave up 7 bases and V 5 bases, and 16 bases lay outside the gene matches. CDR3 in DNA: TGTGCCAGCAGCCACACCTACGGACAGGGGATGGGAAATACGCAGTATTTT. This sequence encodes CASSHTYGQGMGNTQYF. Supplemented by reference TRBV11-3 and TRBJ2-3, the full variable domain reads EAGVVQSPRYKIIEKKQPVAFWCNPISGHNTLYWYLQNLGQGPELLIRYENEEAVDDSQLPKDRFSAERLKGVDSTLKIQPAELGDSAVYLCASSHTYGQGMGNTQYFGPGTRLTVL.

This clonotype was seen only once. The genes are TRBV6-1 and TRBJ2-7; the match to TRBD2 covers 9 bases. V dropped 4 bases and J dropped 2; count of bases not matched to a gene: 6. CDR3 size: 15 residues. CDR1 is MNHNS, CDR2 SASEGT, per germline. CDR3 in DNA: TGTGCCAGCAGTGTAAGCGGGGGGTCCCCCTACGAGCAGTACTTC. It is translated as CASSVSGGSPYEQYF.

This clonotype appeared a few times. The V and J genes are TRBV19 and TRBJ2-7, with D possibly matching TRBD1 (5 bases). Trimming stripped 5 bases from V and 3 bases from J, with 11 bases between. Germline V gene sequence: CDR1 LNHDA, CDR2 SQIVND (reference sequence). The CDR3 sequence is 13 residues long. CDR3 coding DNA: TGTGCCAGTAGTTCACCCCAGGGCTACGAGCAGTACTTC. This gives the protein CASSSPQGYEQYF.

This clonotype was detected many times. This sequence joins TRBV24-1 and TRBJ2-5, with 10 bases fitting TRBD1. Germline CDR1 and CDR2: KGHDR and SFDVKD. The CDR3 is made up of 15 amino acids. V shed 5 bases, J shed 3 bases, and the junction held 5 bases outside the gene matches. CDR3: CATSGQGAVEETQYF. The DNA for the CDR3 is TGTGCCACCAGTGGACAGGGGGCAGTGGAAGAGACCCAGTACTTC.

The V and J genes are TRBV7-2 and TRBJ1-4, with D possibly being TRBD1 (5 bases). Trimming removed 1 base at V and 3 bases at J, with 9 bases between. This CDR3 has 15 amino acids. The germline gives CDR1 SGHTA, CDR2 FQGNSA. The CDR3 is CASSLGGSSNEKLFF. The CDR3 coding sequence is TGTGCCAGCAGCTTAGGGGGCAGCTCTAATGAAAAACTGTTTTTT.

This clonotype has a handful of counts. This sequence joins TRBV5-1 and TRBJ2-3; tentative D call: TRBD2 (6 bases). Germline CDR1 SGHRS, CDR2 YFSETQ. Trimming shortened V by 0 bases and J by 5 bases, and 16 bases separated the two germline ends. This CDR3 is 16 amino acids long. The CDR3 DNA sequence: TGCGCCAGCAGCTTGGCTGACGGACTGGGAGGAGATACGCAGTATTTT. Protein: CASSLADGLGGDTQYF. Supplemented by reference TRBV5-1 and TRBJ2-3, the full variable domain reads KAGVTQTPRYLIKTRGQQVTLSCSPISGHRSVSWYQQTPGQGLQFLFEYFSETQRNKGNFPGRFSGRQFSNSRSEMNVSTLELGDSALYLCASSLADGLGGDTQYFGPGTRLTVL.

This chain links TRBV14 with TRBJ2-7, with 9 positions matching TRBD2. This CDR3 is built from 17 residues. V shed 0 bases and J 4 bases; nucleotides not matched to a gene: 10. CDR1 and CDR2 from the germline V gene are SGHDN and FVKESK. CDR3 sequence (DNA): TGTGCCAGCAGCCAAGATTATTGGCGGGAGGGCCGATACGAGCAGTACTTC. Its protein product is CASSQDYWREGRYEQYF.

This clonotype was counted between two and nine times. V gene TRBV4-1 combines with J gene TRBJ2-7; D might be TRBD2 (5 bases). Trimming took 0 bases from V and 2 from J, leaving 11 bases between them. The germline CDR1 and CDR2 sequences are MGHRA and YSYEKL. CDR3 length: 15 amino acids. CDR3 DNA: TGCGCCAGCAGCCAAGATCCCGGGAACCCCTACGAGCAGTACTTC. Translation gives CASSQDPGNPYEQYF.

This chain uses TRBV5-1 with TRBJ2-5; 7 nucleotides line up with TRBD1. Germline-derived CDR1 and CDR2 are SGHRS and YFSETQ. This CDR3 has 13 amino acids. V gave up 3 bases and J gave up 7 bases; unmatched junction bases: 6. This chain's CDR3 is CASSYEHRGTQYF. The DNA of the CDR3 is TGCGCCAGCAGCTACGAACACAGGGGGACCCAGTACTTC.

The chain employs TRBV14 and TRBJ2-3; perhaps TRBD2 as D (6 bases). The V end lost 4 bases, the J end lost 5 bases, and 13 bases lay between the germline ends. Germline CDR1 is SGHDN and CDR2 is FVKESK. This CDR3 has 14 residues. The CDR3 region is CASSPGEGGDTQYF. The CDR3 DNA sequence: TGTGCCAGCAGCCCAGGCGAGGGAGGAGATACGCAGTATTTT.

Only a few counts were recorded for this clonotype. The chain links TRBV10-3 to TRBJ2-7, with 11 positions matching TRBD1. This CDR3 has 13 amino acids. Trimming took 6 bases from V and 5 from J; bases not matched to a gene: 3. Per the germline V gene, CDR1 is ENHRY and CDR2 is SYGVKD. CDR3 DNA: TGTGCCATCAGCGGACAGGGGGCCCACGAGCAGTACTTC. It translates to CAISGQGAHEQYF.